The 21 T cell receptor beta chains below all came from one sample that was sequenced in a study of T cell responses to AZD1222 COVID-19 vaccine. The method was immunoSEQ multiplex PCR; TCRdb's version includes in-frame clones alone and lacks a portion of them. This table holds tens of thousands of clones, over 70% found once. The sample in question was peripheral blood, obtained on day 0 of AZD1222 vaccination. The origin of the receptors is an adult in good health.

The V and J genes are TRBV5-5 and TRBJ2-1, with 9 bases fitting TRBD2. CDR3 length: 16 residues. V dropped 4 bases and J dropped 4; count of bases not matched to a gene: 9. The germline V gene has CDR1 SGHKS and CDR2 YYEKEE (reference sequence). For the CDR3, the DNA is TGTGCCAGCAGCCCCTGGGGCGGGGGGGCATACAATGAGCAGTTCTTC. It translates to CASSPWGGGAYNEQFF.

The V gene is TRBV11-2, the J gene TRBJ2-3, with 7 nucleotides matching TRBD1. Trimming at V came to 9 bases and at J to 8 bases, leaving 8 bases not matched to a gene. Germline V CDR1 and CDR2: SGHAT, FQNNGV. This CDR3 has 12 residues. CDR3 bases: TGTGCCAGTAGAGAGGGGGCGGCTACGCAGTATTTT. Protein: CASREGAATQYF.

The chain is built from TRBV2 and TRBJ2-5; unclear D gene. Trimming took off 8 bases at V and 4 bases at J, with 11 bases between the two ends. This CDR3 has 12 residues. From germline, CDR1 is SNHLY and CDR2 FYNNEI. CDR3 region: CASGVRRETQYF. CDR3 nucleotide sequence: TGTGCCAGCGGTGTGAGGCGAGAGACCCAGTACTTC.

This chain uses TRBV7-9 with TRBJ1-1; 9 bases map to TRBD1. Trimming at V came to 5 bases and at J to 5 bases, leaving 6 bases not matched to a gene. The V gene's germline CDR1 is SEHNR and CDR2 FQNEAQ (reference sequence). The CDR3 sequence is 14 residues long. CDR3 nucleotides: TGTGCCAGCAGCCCAGCCGGGACAGGGACTGAAGCTTTCTTT. Its translation: CASSPAGTGTEAFF.

The V call is TRBV27, the J call TRBJ2-7, with a possible D match to TRBD2 (6 bases). The CDR3 has 13 amino acids. CDR1 is MNHEY, CDR2 SMNVEV, per germline (reference sequence). V lost 8 bases and J lost 0, with 11 bases in between. CDR3 bases: TGTGCCAGCGGACGGGGACTCTCCTACGAGCAGTACTTC. Translation gives CASGRGLSYEQYF.

This clone was found once. The chain is built from TRBV2 and TRBJ1-1, with D unclear. The CDR3 length is 14 residues. Per the germline V gene, CDR1 is SNHLY and CDR2 is FYNNEI. Trimming removed 5 bases from V and 2 bases from J, with 12 bases in between. DNA of the CDR3: TGTGCCAGCAGTTCGGACGGATCCAACACTGAAGCTTTCTTT. This gives the protein CASSSDGSNTEAFF.

The chain combines TRBV7-9 with TRBJ1-6, with D hard to call. CDR3 length: 15 amino acids. Germline CDR1 is SEHNR and CDR2 is FQNEAQ (reference sequence). V lost 3 bases to trimming and J lost 6 bases, with 12 bases between them. For the CDR3, the DNA is TGTGCCAGCAGCTTTGGGGTAGAGGGTAATTCACCCCTCCACTTT. Its protein is CASSFGVEGNSPLHF.

This clone was counted a single time. The CDR3 loop is CASSPSRTGLRDGYTF. The CDR3 nucleotides are TGTGCCAGCAGTCCTTCCCGGACAGGCCTGCGGGATGGCTACACCTTC. This sequence joins TRBV28 and TRBJ1-2; 7 positions match TRBD1. The CDR3 has 16 residues. Per the germline V gene, CDR1 is MDHEN and CDR2 is SYDVKM. V was pared by 5 bases and J by 6 bases, with 15 bases of the junction left unmatched.

DNA for the CDR3: TGTGCCAGCAGCACCGGACAGGCAGCTAACTATGGCTACACCTTC. It yields the protein CASSTGQAANYGYTF. The gene calls are TRBV11-2 and TRBJ1-2; 7 bases are a match to TRBD1. Germline CDR1 SGHAT, CDR2 FQNNGV. J was trimmed by 0 bases and V by 5 bases; bases with no gene match: 6. The CDR3 contains 15 residues. Supplemented by reference TRBV11-2 and TRBJ1-2, the full variable domain reads EAGVAQSPRYKIIEKRQSVAFWCNPISGHATLYWYQQILGQGPKLLIQFQNNGVVDDSQLPKDRFSAERLKGVDSTLKIQPAKLEDSAVYLCASSTGQAANYGYTFGSGTRLTVV.

The V and J genes are TRBV10-3 and TRBJ1-1, with TRBD1 matching over 8 bases. With 7 bases clipped from V and 3 bases from J, the junction kept 4 bases outside the gene matches. There are 13 residues in the CDR3. Per germline, CDR1 ENHRY and CDR2 SYGVKD. The CDR3 coding sequence is TGTGCCATCACAGGGGGCAGGGACACTGAAGCTTTCTTT. Translation gives CAITGGRDTEAFF.

Written as DNA, the CDR3 is TGTGCCAGCAGCCTTGCCGTTAATTCACCCCTCCACTTT. This sequence encodes CASSLAVNSPLHF. V and J are TRBV3-1 (or the pseudogene TRBV3-2) and TRBJ1-6; D not resolved. The V gene's germline CDR1 is LGHDT and CDR2 YNNKEL (reference sequence). This CDR3 has 13 amino acids. Trimming stripped 4 bases from V and 6 bases from J, with 7 bases between.

This clone was counted only a few times. V is TRBV7-2 and J is TRBJ1-6; 8 positions match TRBD1. Germline V lookup: CDR1 SGHTA, CDR2 FQGNSA. This CDR3 region has 16 residues. The junction had 10 bases not matched to a gene; V was cut back by 5 bases and J by 7 bases. The CDR3 loop reads CASSLDRGNGNSPLHF. The CDR3 DNA reads TGTGCCAGCAGCCTAGACAGGGGCAACGGGAATTCACCCCTCCACTTT.

This chain joins TRBV7-2 and TRBJ1-6, with 8 bases that match TRBD1. Germline V gene data show CDR1 as SGHTA and CDR2 as FQGNSA. The CDR3 runs 19 residues. J was trimmed by 5 bases and V by 0 bases; bases with no gene match: 12. CDR3 region: CASSLARGHTLSDNSPLHF. The CDR3 DNA reads TGTGCCAGCAGCTTAGCCAGGGGGCACACACTGTCTGATAATTCACCCCTCCACTTT.

This clone occurred a few times. The V and J genes are TRBV3-1 (or the pseudogene TRBV3-2) and TRBJ1-2; the D is unclear. V dropped 5 bases and J dropped 5 bases, with 9 bases sitting between them. CDR1 and CDR2 (germline): LGHDT, YNNKEL (reference sequence). The CDR3 contains 12 residues. The CDR3 DNA sequence: TGTGCCAGCAGCACACAAAGTTATGGCTACACCTTC. It specifies CASSTQSYGYTF.

The gene calls are TRBV3-1 (or the pseudogene TRBV3-2) and TRBJ1-6; D unresolved. The V end lost 1 base, the J end lost 8 bases, and 6 bases lay between the germline ends. The V gene's germline CDR1 is LGHDT and CDR2 YNNKEL (reference sequence). This CDR3 has 13 residues. CDR3 sequence reads: CASSQVWDSPLHF. The CDR3 DNA reads TGTGCCAGCAGCCAAGTTTGGGATTCACCCCTCCACTTT.

This chain connects TRBV3-1 (or the pseudogene TRBV3-2) to TRBJ2-2; D ambiguous. The germline V gene encodes CDR1 LGHDT and CDR2 YNNKEL (reference sequence). The CDR3 contains 16 residues. The V end was cut by 0 bases, the J end by 5 bases, with 13 bases between. Here the CDR3 DNA reads TGTGCCAGCAGCCAAGACGTGGTGTCAGGAACCGGGGAGCTGTTTTTT. Protein: CASSQDVVSGTGELFF.

This clone was recorded only once. V usage is TRBV9 and J usage is TRBJ1-6; D call uncertain. Germline CDR1 and CDR2: SGDLS and YYNGEE. CDR3 length: 13 residues. The V and J ends lost 5 bases and 4 bases respectively, with 7 bases between them. The CDR3 DNA sequence: TGTGCCAGCAGGGCGGAGTATAATTCACCCCTCCACTTT. It codes for CASRAEYNSPLHF.

The genes are TRBV18 and TRBJ2-3, with 7 bases matching TRBD2. This CDR3 comprises 15 residues. The V gene's germline CDR1 is KGHSH and CDR2 LQKENI. V lost 1 base to trimming and J lost 3 bases; unmatched junction nucleotides: 4. CDR3 sequence reads: CASSPRRAGTDTQYF. The CDR3 DNA sequence: TGTGCCAGCTCACCACGGCGAGCGGGGACAGATACGCAGTATTTT.

The chain has TRBV18 and TRBJ1-5, with 7 bases lining up with TRBD1. The CDR3 contains 15 residues. After removal of 5 bases from V and 3 bases from J, the junction contained 7 bases not matched to a gene. The V gene's germline CDR1 is KGHSH and CDR2 LQKENI. The CDR3 protein is CASSATGQFNQPQHF. The CDR3 region has the DNA TGTGCCAGCTCAGCTACGGGACAGTTCAATCAGCCCCAGCATTTT.

The chain joins TRBV19 to TRBJ1-1; weak D call: TRBD1 (5 bases). V was pared by 1 base and J by 4 bases, with 10 bases between. Looked up from germline, CDR1 is LNHDA and CDR2 is SQIVND (reference sequence). The CDR3 has 14 amino acids. CDR3 nucleotide sequence: TGTGCCAGTAGTATAGGCAGGGCGGTCACTGAAGCTTTCTTT. Its translation: CASSIGRAVTEAFF.

This sequence joins TRBV5-1 and TRBJ1-6, with 8 bases lining up with TRBD1. Looked up from germline, CDR1 is SGHRS and CDR2 is YFSETQ. The V gene end was trimmed by 0 bases and the J gene end by 4 bases; junction bases not matched to a gene: 3. The CDR3 has 16 amino acids. DNA for the CDR3: TGCGCCAGCAGCTTGGAGGGACAGGTTTATAATTCACCCCTCCACTTT. It yields the protein CASSLEGQVYNSPLHF.